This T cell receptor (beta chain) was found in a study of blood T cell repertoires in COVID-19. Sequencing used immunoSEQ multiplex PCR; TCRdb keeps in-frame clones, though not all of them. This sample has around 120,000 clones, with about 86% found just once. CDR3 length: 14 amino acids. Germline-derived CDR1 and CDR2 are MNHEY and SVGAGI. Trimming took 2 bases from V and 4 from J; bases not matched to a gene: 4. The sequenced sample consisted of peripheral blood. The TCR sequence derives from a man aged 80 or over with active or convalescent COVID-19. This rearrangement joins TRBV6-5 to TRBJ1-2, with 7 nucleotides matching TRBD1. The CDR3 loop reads CASSYRNRGYGYTF. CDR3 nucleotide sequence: TGTGCCAGCAGTTACCGCAACAGGGGCTATGGCTACACCTTC.